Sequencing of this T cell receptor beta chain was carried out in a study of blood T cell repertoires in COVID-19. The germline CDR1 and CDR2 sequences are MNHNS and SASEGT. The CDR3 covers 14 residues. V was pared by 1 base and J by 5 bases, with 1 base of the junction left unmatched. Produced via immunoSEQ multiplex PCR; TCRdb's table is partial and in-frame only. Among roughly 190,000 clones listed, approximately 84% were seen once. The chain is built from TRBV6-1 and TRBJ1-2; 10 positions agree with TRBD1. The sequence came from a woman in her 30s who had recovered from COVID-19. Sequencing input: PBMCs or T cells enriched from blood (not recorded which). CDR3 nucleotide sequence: TGTGCCAGCAGTGAAGGGGACAGGGGATATGGCTACACCTTC. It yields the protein CASSEGDRGYGYTF.